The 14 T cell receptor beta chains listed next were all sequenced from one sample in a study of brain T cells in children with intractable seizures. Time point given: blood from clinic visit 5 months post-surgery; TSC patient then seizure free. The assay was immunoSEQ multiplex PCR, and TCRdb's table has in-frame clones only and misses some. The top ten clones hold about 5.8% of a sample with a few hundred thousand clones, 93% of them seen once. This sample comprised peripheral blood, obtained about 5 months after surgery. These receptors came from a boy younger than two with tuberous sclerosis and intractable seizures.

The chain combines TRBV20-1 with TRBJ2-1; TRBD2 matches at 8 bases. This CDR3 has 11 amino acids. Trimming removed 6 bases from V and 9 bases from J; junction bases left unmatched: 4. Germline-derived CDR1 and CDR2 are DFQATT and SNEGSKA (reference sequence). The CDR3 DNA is TGCAGTGCCATTAGCGGGATTGAGCAGTTCTTC. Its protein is CSAISGIEQFF.

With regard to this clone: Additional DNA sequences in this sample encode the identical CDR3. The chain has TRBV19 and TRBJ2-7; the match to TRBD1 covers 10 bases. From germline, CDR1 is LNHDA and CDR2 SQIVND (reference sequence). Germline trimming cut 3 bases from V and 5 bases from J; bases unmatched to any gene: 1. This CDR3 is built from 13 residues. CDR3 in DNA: TGTGCCAGTAGTATTGGACAGGGGGACGAGCAGTACTTC. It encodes CASSIGQGDEQYF.

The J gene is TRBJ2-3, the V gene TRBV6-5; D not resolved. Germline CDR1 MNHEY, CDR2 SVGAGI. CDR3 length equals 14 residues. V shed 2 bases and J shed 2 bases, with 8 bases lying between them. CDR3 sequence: CASSYRAHTDTQYF. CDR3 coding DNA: TGTGCCAGCAGTTACAGGGCACACACAGATACGCAGTATTTT.

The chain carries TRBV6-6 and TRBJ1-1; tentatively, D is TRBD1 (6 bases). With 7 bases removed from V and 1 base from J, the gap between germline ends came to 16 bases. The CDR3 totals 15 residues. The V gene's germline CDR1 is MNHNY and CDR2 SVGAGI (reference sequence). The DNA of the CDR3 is TGTGCCAGCAAAACTGGAGAGGGGGGGAACACTGAAGCTTTCTTT. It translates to CASKTGEGGNTEAFF.

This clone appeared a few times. The CDR3 bases are TGCGCCAGCAGCCAAGGGAACTCCATGAACACTGAAGCTTTCTTT. Translating gives CASSQGNSMNTEAFF. The chain carries TRBV4-1 and TRBJ1-1; unclear D gene. V was clipped by 1 base and J by 0 bases, with 9 bases between them. There are 15 residues in the CDR3. From germline, CDR1 is MGHRA and CDR2 YSYEKL.

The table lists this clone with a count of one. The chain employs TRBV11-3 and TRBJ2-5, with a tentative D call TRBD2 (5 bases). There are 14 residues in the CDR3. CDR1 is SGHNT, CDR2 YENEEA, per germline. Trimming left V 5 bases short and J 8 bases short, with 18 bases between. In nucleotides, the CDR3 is TGTGCCAGCAGCCCTAGAACACGCCCGGGAACCCAGTACTTC. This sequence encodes CASSPRTRPGTQYF.

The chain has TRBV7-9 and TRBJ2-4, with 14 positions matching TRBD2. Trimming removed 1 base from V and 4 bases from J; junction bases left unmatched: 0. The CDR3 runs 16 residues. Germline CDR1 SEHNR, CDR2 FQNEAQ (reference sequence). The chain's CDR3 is CASSLGTSGGKNIQYF. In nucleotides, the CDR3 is TGTGCCAGCAGCTTAGGGACTAGCGGGGGGAAAAACATTCAGTACTTC.

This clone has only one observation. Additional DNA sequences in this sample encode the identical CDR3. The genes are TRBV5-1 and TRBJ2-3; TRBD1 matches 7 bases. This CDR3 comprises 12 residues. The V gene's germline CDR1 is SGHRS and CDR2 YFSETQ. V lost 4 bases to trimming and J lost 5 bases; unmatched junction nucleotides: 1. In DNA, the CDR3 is TGCGCCAGCAGCCCAGGGGGAGATACGCAGTATTTT. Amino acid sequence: CASSPGGDTQYF.

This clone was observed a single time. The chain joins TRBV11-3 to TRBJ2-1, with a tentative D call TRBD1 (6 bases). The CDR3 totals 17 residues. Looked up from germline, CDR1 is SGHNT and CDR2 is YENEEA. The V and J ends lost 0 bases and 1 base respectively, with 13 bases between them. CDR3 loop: CASSLELTGPSYNEQFF. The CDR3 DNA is TGTGCCAGCAGCTTAGAGTTGACAGGACCTTCCTACAATGAGCAGTTCTTC.

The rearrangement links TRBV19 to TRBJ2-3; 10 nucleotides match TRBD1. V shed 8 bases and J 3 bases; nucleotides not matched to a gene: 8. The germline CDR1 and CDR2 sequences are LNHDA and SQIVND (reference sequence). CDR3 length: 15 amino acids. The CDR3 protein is CASSGTGDRTDTQYF. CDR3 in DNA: TGTGCCAGTTCCGGGACAGGGGATCGAACAGATACGCAGTATTTT.

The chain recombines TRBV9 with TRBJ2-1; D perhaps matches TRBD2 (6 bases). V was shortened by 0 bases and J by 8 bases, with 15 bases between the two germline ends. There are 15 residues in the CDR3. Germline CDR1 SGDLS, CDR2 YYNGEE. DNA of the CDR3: TGTGCCAGCAGCGTAGTTACTAGCAGAGGCGATGAGCAGTTCTTC. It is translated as CASSVVTSRGDEQFF.

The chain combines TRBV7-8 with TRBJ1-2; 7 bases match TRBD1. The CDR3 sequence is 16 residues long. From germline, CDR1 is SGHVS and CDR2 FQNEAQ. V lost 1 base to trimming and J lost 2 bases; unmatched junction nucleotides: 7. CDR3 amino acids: CASSLEGAWGNYGYTF. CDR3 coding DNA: TGTGCCAGCAGCTTAGAGGGGGCCTGGGGAAACTATGGCTACACCTTC.

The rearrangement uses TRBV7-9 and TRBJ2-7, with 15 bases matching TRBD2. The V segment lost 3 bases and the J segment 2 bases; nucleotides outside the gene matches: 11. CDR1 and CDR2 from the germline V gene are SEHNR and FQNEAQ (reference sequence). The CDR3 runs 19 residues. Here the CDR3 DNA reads TGTGCCAGCAGCTTTAAACCCGGGACTAGCGGGGGGACCACCTACGAGCAGTACTTC. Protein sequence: CASSFKPGTSGGTTYEQYF.

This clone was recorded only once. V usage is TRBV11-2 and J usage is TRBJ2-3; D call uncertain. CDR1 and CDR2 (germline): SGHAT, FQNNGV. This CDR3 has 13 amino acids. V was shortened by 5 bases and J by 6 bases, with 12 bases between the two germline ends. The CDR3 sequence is CASSPPPRDTQYF. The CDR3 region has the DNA TGTGCCAGCAGCCCCCCCCCGCGCGATACGCAGTATTTT.